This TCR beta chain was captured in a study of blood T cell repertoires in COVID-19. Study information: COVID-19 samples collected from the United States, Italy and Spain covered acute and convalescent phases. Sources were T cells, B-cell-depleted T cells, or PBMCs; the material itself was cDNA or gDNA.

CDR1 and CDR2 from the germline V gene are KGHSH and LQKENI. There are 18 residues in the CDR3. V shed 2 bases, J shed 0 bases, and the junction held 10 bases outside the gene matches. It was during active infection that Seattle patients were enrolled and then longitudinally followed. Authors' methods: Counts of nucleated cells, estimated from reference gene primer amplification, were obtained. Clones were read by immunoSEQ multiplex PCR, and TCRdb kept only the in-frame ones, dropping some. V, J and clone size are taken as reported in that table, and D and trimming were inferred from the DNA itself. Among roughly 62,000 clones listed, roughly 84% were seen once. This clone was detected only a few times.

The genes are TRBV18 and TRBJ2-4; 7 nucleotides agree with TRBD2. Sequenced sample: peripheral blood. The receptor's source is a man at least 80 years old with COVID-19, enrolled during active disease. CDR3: CASSPNGTIQLAKNIQYF. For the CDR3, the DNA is TGTGCCAGCTCACCAAACGGGACTATACAACTAGCCAAAAACATTCAGTACTTC.